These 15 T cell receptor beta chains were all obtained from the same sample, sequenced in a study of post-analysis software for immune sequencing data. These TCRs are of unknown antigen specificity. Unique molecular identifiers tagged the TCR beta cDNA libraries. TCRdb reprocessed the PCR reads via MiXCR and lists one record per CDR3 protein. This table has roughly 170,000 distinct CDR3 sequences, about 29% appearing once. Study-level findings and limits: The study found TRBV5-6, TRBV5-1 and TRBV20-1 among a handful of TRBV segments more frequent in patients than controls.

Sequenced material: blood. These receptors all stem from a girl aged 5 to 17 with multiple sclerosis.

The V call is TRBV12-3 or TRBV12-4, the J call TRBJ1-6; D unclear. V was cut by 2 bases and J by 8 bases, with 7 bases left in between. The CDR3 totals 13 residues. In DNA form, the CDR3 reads TGTGCCAGCAGTTTACTGGGCGATTCACCCCTCCACTTT. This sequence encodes CASSLLGDSPLHF.

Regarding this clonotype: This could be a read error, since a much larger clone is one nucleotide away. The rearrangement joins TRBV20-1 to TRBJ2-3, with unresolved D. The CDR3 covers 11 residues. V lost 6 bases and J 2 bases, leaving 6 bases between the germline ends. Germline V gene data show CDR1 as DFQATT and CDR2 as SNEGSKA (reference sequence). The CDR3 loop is CSASITDTQYF. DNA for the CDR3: TGCAGTGCCTCTATCACAGATACGCAGTATTTT.

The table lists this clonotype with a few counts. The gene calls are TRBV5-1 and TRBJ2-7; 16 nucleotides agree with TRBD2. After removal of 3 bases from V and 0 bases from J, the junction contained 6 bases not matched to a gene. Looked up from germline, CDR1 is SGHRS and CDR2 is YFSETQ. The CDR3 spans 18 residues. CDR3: CASSSGTSGRAPSYEQYF. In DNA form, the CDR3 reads TGCGCCAGCAGCTCCGGGACTAGCGGGAGGGCCCCCTCCTACGAGCAGTACTTC. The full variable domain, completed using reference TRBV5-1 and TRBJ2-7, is KAGVTQTPRYLIKTRGQQVTLSCSPISGHRSVSWYQQTPGQGLQFLFEYFSETQRNKGNFPGRFSGRQFSNSRSEMNVSTLELGDSALYLCASSSGTSGRAPSYEQYFGPGTRLTVT.

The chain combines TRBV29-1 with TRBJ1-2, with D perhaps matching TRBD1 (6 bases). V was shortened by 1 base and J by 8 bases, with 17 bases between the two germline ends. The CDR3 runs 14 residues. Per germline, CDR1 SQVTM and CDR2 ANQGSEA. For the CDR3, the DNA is TGCAGCGTTGAAGTACGCCAGGGAGGGGGAGGCTACACCTTC. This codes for CSVEVRQGGGGYTF.

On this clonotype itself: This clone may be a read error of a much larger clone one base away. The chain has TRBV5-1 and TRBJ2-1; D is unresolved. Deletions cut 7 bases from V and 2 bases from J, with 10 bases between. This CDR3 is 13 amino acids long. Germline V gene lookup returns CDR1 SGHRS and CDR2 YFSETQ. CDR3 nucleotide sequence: TGCGCCAGCGGTCCCTTTCCCTACAATGAGCAGTTCTTC. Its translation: CASGPFPYNEQFF.

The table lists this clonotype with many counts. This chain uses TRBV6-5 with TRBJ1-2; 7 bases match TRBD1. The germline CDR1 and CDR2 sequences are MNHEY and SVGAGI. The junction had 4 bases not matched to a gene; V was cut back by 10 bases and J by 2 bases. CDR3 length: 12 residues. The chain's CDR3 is CAIKGQNYGYTF. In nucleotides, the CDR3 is TGTGCCATCAAGGGACAGAACTATGGCTACACCTTC.

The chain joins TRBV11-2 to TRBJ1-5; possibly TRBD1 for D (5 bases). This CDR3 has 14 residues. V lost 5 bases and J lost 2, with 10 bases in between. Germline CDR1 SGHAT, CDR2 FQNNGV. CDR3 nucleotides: TGTGCCAGCAGCCCGGACACGGGCAATCAGCCCCAGCATTTT. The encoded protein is CASSPDTGNQPQHF.

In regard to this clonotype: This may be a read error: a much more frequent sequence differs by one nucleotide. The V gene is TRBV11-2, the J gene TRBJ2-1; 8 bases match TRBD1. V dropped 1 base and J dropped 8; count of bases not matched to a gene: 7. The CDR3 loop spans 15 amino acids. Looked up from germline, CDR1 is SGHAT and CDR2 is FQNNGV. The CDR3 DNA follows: TGTGCCAGCAGCTTAGTCCCAGGGGGCCGCGATGAGCAGTTCTTC. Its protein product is CASSLVPGGRDEQFF.

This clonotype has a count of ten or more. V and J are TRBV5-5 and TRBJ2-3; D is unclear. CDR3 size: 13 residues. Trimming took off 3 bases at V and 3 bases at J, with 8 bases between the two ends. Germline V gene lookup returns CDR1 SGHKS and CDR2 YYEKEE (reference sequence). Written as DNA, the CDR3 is TGTGCCAGCAGCTACCCGCTAACAGATACGCAGTATTTT. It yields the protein CASSYPLTDTQYF.

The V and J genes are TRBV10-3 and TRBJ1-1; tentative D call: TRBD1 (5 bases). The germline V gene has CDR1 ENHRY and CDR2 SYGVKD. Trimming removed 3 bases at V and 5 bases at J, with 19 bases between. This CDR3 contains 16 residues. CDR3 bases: TGTGCCATCAGTGACGCCGGGGGGGGGAAGGCGACTGAAGCTTTCTTT. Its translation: CAISDAGGGKATEAFF.

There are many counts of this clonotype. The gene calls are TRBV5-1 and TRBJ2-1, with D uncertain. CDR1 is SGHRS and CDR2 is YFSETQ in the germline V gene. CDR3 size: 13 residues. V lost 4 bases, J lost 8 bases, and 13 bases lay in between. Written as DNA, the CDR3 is TGCGCCAGCAGCCTTTTTCCCGGAGATGAGCAGTTCTTC. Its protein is CASSLFPGDEQFF.

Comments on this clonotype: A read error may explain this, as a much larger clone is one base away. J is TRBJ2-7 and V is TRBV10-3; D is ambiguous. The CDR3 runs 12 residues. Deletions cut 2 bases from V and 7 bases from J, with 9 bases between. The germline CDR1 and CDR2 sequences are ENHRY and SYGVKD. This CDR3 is CAISERDNEQYF. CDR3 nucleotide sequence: TGTGCCATCAGTGAGAGGGATAATGAGCAGTACTTC.

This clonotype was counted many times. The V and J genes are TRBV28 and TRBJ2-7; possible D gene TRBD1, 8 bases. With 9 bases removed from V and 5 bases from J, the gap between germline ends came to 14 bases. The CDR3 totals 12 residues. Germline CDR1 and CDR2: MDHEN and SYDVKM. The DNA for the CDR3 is TGTGCCAGTAAACAGGGGGGGAACGAGCAGTACTTC. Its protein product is CASKQGGNEQYF.

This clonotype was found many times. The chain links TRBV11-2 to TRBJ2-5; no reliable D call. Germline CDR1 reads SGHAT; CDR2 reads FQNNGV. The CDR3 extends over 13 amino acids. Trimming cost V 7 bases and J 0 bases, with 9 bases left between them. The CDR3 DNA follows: TGTGCCAGCACCCCGGACCACCAAGAGACCCAGTACTTC. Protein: CASTPDHQETQYF.

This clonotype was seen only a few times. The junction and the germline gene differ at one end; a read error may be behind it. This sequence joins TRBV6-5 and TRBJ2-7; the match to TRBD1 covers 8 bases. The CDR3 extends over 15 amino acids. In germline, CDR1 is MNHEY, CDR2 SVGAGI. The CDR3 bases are TGTGTCAGCAGGGGGGCCGGACAGGGAACCTACGAGCAGTACTTC. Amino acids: CVSRGAGQGTYEQYF.